The 5 T cell receptor beta chains below were found in one sample sequenced in a study of CD8 T cells in Susac syndrome. Reverse transcription used about 0.45 to 1 ug RNA and random hexamers. TCRdb reanalysed the immunoSEQ multiplex PCR reads using MiXCR and keeps one entry per CDR3 protein. The repertoire has about 23,000 distinct CDR3 sequences, 85% to 95% of them found once; the top ten carry 0.63%. The sample was CD8+ T cells from PBMCs. The receptors here all came from a human donor with Susac syndrome.

The chain has TRBV29-1 and TRBJ1-2; no clear D. The germline V gene encodes CDR1 SQVTM and CDR2 ANQGSEA. This CDR3 has 12 amino acids. Trimming stripped 3 bases from V and 6 bases from J, with 11 bases between. CDR3 DNA sequence: TGCAGCGTTGAGGAGGGCGACCATGGCTACACCTTC. This codes for CSVEEGDHGYTF.

The chain employs TRBV7-9 and TRBJ2-1; D gene ambiguous. V lost 5 bases, J lost 3 bases, and 14 bases lay in between. Germline CDR1 reads SEHNR; CDR2 reads FQNEAQ (reference sequence). The CDR3 has 15 residues. The CDR3 here is CASSVPDTGYNEQFF. The CDR3 region has the DNA TGTGCCAGCAGCGTCCCAGACACCGGCTACAATGAGCAGTTCTTC.

The V call is TRBV6-6, the J call TRBJ2-2, with TRBD2 identical over 9 bases. The V gene end was trimmed by 7 bases and the J gene end by 4 bases; junction bases not matched to a gene: 10. Per the germline V gene, CDR1 is MNHNY and CDR2 is SVGAGI (reference sequence). This CDR3 has 16 amino acids. This CDR3 reads CASKYLQRGVTGELFF. The DNA for the CDR3 is TGTGCCAGCAAGTACCTGCAGCGGGGGGTCACCGGGGAGCTGTTTTTT.

V and J are TRBV7-9 and TRBJ1-5; TRBD1 might be the D (5 bases). Trimming stripped 1 base from V and 4 bases from J, with 14 bases between. The CDR3 is made up of 16 amino acids. The germline gives CDR1 SEHNR, CDR2 FQNEAQ (reference sequence). CDR3 in DNA: TGTGCCAGCAGCTTAGGGGGGAGGGGAAGAAATCAGCCCCAGCATTTT. As protein: CASSLGGRGRNQPQHF.

About this clonotype: The junction does not match germline at one end; this may be a read error. This chain uses TRBV5-6 with TRBJ2-3; D is unclear. The CDR3 is made up of 16 amino acids. CDR1 is SGHDT, CDR2 YYEEEE, per germline. In nucleotides, the CDR3 is TGTGCCAGCAGCTTGTTTGATATCCGACGCACAAATACGCAGTATTTT. It encodes CASSLFDIRRTNTQYF. The full variable domain, its missing parts supplied by reference TRBV5-6 and TRBJ2-3, is DAGVTQSPTHLIKTRGQQVTLRCSPKSGHDTVSWYQQALGQGPQFIFQYYEEEERQRGNFPDRFSGHQFPNYSSELNVNALLLGDSALYLCASSLFDIRRTNTQYFGPGTRLTVL.